These T cell receptor beta chains were read from a single sample in a study of CD8 T cells in Susac syndrome. TCRdb reprocessed the immunoSEQ multiplex PCR reads with MiXCR, giving one entry per CDR3 protein. The sample contains about 280,000 distinct CDR3 sequences, about 88% of which appear only once. Sequencing input: CD8+ T cells from PBMCs. The receptors originated from a human donor with multiple sclerosis. The CDR3 runs from the conserved cysteine through the conserved F or W. D genes are given only for firm matches. Not every row has a clone size; where given, it reads once, few, many or a size class.

CDR3 DNA	CDR3 protein	D gene	clone size	V gene	J gene
TGTGCCAGTAGCGTAGCCGGGAGAGGCGCAGATACGCAGTATTTT	CASSVAGRGADTQYF	NA	few	TRBV9	TRBJ2-3
TGTGCCAGCAGTTCGTCCACTGCCAAAAACATTCAGTACTTC	CASSSSTAKNIQYF	NA	NA	TRBV9	TRBJ2-4
TGTGCCAGCAGTTTATGGGAGTCGAACTATGGCTACACCTTC	CASSLWESNYGYTF	NA	few	TRBV28	TRBJ1-2
TGTGCCAGCAAAAGCGCCGGGACAGGGATATATGGCTACACCTTC	CASKSAGTGIYGYTF	TRBD1	NA	TRBV27	TRBJ1-2
TGTGCCAGCAGGGGGACTCGTGGCTACACCTTC	CASRGTRGYTF	NA	NA	TRBV2	TRBJ1-2
TGTGCCAGCAACATGGACACTTCATCCTACGAGCAGTACTTC	CASNMDTSSYEQYF	NA	NA	TRBV7-2	TRBJ2-7
TGTGCCAGCAGTTTTGGACACCCGAATCAGCCCCAGCACTTT	CASSFGHPNQPQHF	NA	few	TRBV27	TRBJ1-5
TGTGCCAGCAGTTTCGGGGGGGGAGGCGAGCAGTACTTC	CASSFGGGGEQYF	TRBD2	NA	TRBV27	TRBJ2-7
TGTGCCAGCAGCGTCGGTAATGTAGAGACCCAGTACTTC	CASSVGNVETQYF	NA	NA	TRBV9	TRBJ2-5
TGTGCCAGCAGTTTTCGTTCGGTGGGGACTAGCGGGAGGGCCCGCTACAATGAGCAGTTCTTC	CASSFRSVGTSGRARYNEQFF	TRBD2	NA	TRBV28	TRBJ2-1
TGTGCCAGCAGCCAATATGGGACGGACGGCTCCGAGCAGTACTTC	CASSQYGTDGSEQYF	NA	NA	TRBV9	TRBJ2-7
TGTGCCAGCAGCCCCATTTTGGTAACGCGTCACGGCTACACCTTC	CASSPILVTRHGYTF	NA	NA	TRBV28	TRBJ1-2
TGTGCCAGCAGTGAAAGGAATGAGCAGTTCTTC	CASSERNEQFF	NA	NA	TRBV25-1	TRBJ2-1
TGTGCCACCAGCAGAGATCGATTCGGACAGCCCCAGCATTTT	CATSRDRFGQPQHF	NA	NA	TRBV15	TRBJ1-5
TGCAGCGTGTACAGTAACTATGGCTACACCTTC	CSVYSNYGYTF	NA	NA	TRBV29-1	TRBJ1-2
TGCAGTGCCCTAAGCGGGAATGAGCAGTTCTTC	CSALSGNEQFF	NA	once	TRBV20-1	TRBJ2-1
TGTGCCAGCAGTTTAAGCTTCGGCTCCTACAATGAGCAGTTCTTC	CASSLSFGSYNEQFF	NA	NA	TRBV27	TRBJ2-1
TGTGCCAGCAGTTTGAGAGCGGGAGCTTCCTACAATGAGCAGTTCTTC	CASSLRAGASYNEQFF	TRBD2	NA	TRBV28	TRBJ2-1
TGTGCCACCAGCGACCGGGATCAAGATTTCTCCTACGAGCAGTACTTC	CATSDRDQDFSYEQYF	NA	once	TRBV15	TRBJ2-7
TGTGCCAGCAGTTACTCAGCGGGAGTAGACGAGCAGTACTTC	CASSYSAGVDEQYF	TRBD2	few	TRBV6-5	TRBJ2-7
TGCAGTGCTAGAGATACCAGGAAGACAGATGGCTACACCTTC	CSARDTRKTDGYTF	NA	once	TRBV20-1	TRBJ1-2
TGTGCCAGCAGCCCCCGGGACAGCGTTTACGAGCAGTACTTC	CASSPRDSVYEQYF	TRBD1	once	TRBV9	TRBJ2-7